These 32 T cell receptor beta chains came from one sample sequenced in a study of CD8+ T cells in alopecia areata. Specified treatment: oral pan-JAK inhibitor, 5-10 mg twice daily. cDNA reverse transcribed from extracted RNA served as the sequencing template. Libraries were prepared by immunoSEQ multiplex PCR; TCRdb keeps only in-frame clonotypes and omits some of them. The table lists about 180,000 clones, roughly 53% of them singletons. The sequencing here drew on CD8+ T cells sorted from blood, taken at week 24, from a patient treated with tofacitinib. Receptors were obtained from a human donor with alopecia areata.

The chain has TRBV7-6 and TRBJ2-1; 8 nucleotides agree with TRBD2. The junction had 10 bases not matched to a gene; V was cut back by 5 bases and J by 4 bases. This CDR3 comprises 16 residues. From germline, CDR1 is SGHVS and CDR2 FNYEAQ. The CDR3 sequence is CASSRVRRGDYNEQFF. CDR3 bases: TGTGCCAGCAGCCGTGTTAGGCGGGGGGATTACAATGAGCAGTTCTTC.

The chain uses TRBV6-5 and TRBJ1-2; D may be TRBD1 (5 bases). The CDR3 spans 15 residues. V was pared by 5 bases and J by 2 bases, with 15 bases between. CDR1 and CDR2 (germline): MNHEY, SVGAGI. The CDR3 DNA reads as TGTGCCAGCAGTCCCCGACAGTTGGCCAACTATGGCTACACCTTC. Its translation is CASSPRQLANYGYTF.

The CDR3: CASSYRRSQQETQYF. Written as DNA, the CDR3 is TGTGCCAGCAGCTACCGACGGTCCCAACAAGAGACCCAGTACTTC. The chain recombines TRBV7-8 with TRBJ2-5; no clear D. In germline, CDR1 is SGHVS, CDR2 FQNEAQ. The length of the CDR3 is 15 residues. Trimming removed 4 bases at V and 2 bases at J, with 14 bases between.

The V call is TRBV13, the J call TRBJ2-1, with TRBD2 matching 10 bases. The germline V gene encodes CDR1 PRHDT and CDR2 FYEKMQ (reference sequence). V lost 5 bases, J lost 7 bases, and 2 bases stayed unmatched. This CDR3 is built from 13 residues. CDR3 amino acids: CASSTAGGNEQFF. DNA of the CDR3: TGTGCCAGCAGCACAGCGGGGGGGAATGAGCAGTTCTTC.

The chain employs TRBV9 and TRBJ1-2; D gene unclear. With 3 bases removed from V and 6 bases from J, the gap between germline ends came to 9 bases. CDR1 is SGDLS and CDR2 is YYNGEE in the germline V gene. This CDR3 is built from 12 residues. The CDR3, as DNA: TGTGCCAGCAGCGCACAGAGCAATGGCTACACCTTC. It is translated as CASSAQSNGYTF.

The DNA of the CDR3 is TGCGCCAGCAACCCGACTGAGACAGGCGGTTACGAGCAGTACTTC. Protein: CASNPTETGGYEQYF. The chain uses TRBV10-2 and TRBJ2-7; D may be TRBD1 (6 bases). The CDR3 runs 15 residues. The V end lost 7 bases, the J end lost 4 bases, and 20 bases lay between the germline ends. In germline, CDR1 is WSHSY, CDR2 SAAADI.

The rearrangement joins TRBV5-1 to TRBJ2-7; 7 bases align to TRBD1. V lost 1 base, J lost 2 bases, and 6 bases stayed unmatched. Per germline, CDR1 SGHRS and CDR2 YFSETQ. The CDR3 is 15 amino acids. DNA for the CDR3: TGCGCCAGCAGCTTGAATCAGGGGGAAGCCTACGAGCAGTACTTC. Its translation: CASSLNQGEAYEQYF. Drawing the rest from reference TRBV5-1 and TRBJ2-7, the complete variable domain is KAGVTQTPRYLIKTRGQQVTLSCSPISGHRSVSWYQQTPGQGLQFLFEYFSETQRNKGNFPGRFSGRQFSNSRSEMNVSTLELGDSALYLCASSLNQGEAYEQYFGPGTRLTVT.

A few counts support this clone. The chain joins TRBV6-1 to TRBJ2-1; 7 positions agree with TRBD1. Germline V CDR1 and CDR2: MNHNS, SASEGT. CDR3 length equals 14 residues. J lost 0 bases, V lost 5 bases, and 1 base had no gene match. This chain's CDR3 is CASSWDSSYNEQFF. The CDR3 region has the DNA TGTGCCAGCAGTTGGGACAGCTCCTACAATGAGCAGTTCTTC.

This clone was seen a handful of times. V usage is TRBV30 and J usage is TRBJ2-7; 7 nucleotides align to TRBD1. V lost 3 bases to trimming and J lost 7 bases; unmatched junction nucleotides: 15. The CDR3 runs to 15 residues. Per germline, CDR1 GTSNPN and CDR2 SVGIG (reference sequence). The CDR3 DNA reads TGTGCCTGGAGGTTAACAGGGGTCAACTGGAGGGAGCAGTACTTC. Amino acids: CAWRLTGVNWREQYF.

The table lists this clone with a few counts. The chain has TRBV4-1 and TRBJ2-2; no definite D call. The CDR3 has 17 residues. V gave up 0 bases and J gave up 0 bases, with 11 bases separating them. From germline, CDR1 is MGHRA and CDR2 YSYEKL. The CDR3 loop reads CASSQDLTLTNTGELFF. As DNA, the CDR3 is TGCGCCAGCAGCCAAGATTTGACACTGACGAACACCGGGGAGCTGTTTTTT.

J is TRBJ2-6 and V is TRBV9, with D maybe TRBD2 (5 bases). The V and J ends lost 3 bases and 4 bases respectively, with 14 bases between them. Looked up from germline, CDR1 is SGDLS and CDR2 is YYNGEE. CDR3 length: 16 residues. The CDR3 reads CASSAPTRGGANVLTF. As DNA, the CDR3 is TGTGCCAGCAGCGCTCCCACCCGGGGAGGGGCCAACGTCCTGACTTTC.

This chain links TRBV7-2 with TRBJ2-3, with D possibly TRBD2 on 6 matching bases. Germline V gene sequence: CDR1 SGHTA, CDR2 FQGNSA. The CDR3 is 19 amino acids. Trimming stripped 2 bases from V and 1 base from J, with 22 bases between. CDR3 region: CASSLLPPGGTDGTDTQYF. In DNA, the CDR3 is TGTGCCAGCAGCTTATTACCCCCAGGAGGGACGGACGGCACAGATACGCAGTATTTT.

The V gene is TRBV6-6, the J gene TRBJ1-6; no firm D call. This CDR3 contains 13 residues. Trimming stripped 0 bases from V and 14 bases from J, with 11 bases between. Per germline, CDR1 MNHNY and CDR2 SVGAGI (reference sequence). The CDR3 loop is CASSYSADLALHF. For the CDR3, the DNA is TGTGCCAGCAGTTACTCGGCCGACCTAGCCCTCCACTTT.

The rearrangement joins TRBV19 to TRBJ1-3; D gene uncertain. CDR1 is LNHDA and CDR2 is SQIVND in the germline V gene (reference sequence). Trimming shortened V by 9 bases and J by 0 bases, and 12 bases separated the two germline ends. The CDR3 length is 14 residues. DNA of the CDR3: TGTGCCAGCCTCTCGAGGGCCTCTGGAAACACCATATATTTT. It encodes CASLSRASGNTIYF.

The chain recombines TRBV7-8 with TRBJ2-3; 10 bases are a match to TRBD2. The CDR3 extends over 15 amino acids. From germline, CDR1 is SGHVS and CDR2 FQNEAQ. Trimming cost V 5 bases and J 4 bases; bases outside gene matches: 6. The CDR3 DNA is TGTGCCAGCAGCCGCCATCTAGCGGGGGCAGATACGCAGTATTTT. It specifies CASSRHLAGADTQYF.

This clone was recorded a few times. Written as DNA, the CDR3 is TGTGCTAGTGGTTTGACTGACAGGGAGAATGAGCAGTTCTTC. Amino acids: CASGLTDRENEQFF. This rearrangement joins TRBV12-5 to TRBJ2-1; 7 nucleotides agree with TRBD1. Trimming at V came to 2 bases and at J to 7 bases, leaving 5 bases not matched to a gene. The CDR3 length is 14 residues. Germline lookup yields CDR1 LGHNT and CDR2 FRNRAP.

This clone has a handful of counts. The chain has TRBV30 and TRBJ2-1; D is uncertain. Trimming cost V 4 bases and J 7 bases, with 8 bases left between them. The CDR3 loop spans 11 amino acids. From germline, CDR1 is GTSNPN and CDR2 SVGIG (reference sequence). CDR3 in amino acids: CAWTDGNEQFF. CDR3 bases: TGTGCCTGGACCGACGGGAATGAGCAGTTCTTC.

The CDR3 loop is CASSPGSDHYEQYF. As DNA, the CDR3 is TGCGCCAGCAGCCCGGGAAGCGACCATTACGAGCAGTACTTC. The V call is TRBV5-1, the J call TRBJ2-7; D may be TRBD2 (5 bases). The germline gives CDR1 SGHRS, CDR2 YFSETQ. The V gene lost 4 bases and the J gene lost 4 bases, with 15 bases spanning the gap. CDR3 length: 14 amino acids.

In this sample, this clone turned up a few times. Other DNA sequences from this sample encode an identical CDR3 as well. This chain connects TRBV20-1 to TRBJ1-1, with D unresolved. Germline loops: CDR1 DFQATT, CDR2 SNEGSKA (reference sequence). Trimming removed 3 bases at V and 3 bases at J, with 5 bases between. This CDR3 region has 11 residues. The CDR3 coding sequence is TGCAGTGCTAGTACGTACACTGAAGCTTTCTTT. As protein: CSASTYTEAFF.

V usage is TRBV7-2 and J usage is TRBJ2-1, with a weak D call TRBD2 (5 bases). Germline-derived CDR1 and CDR2 are SGHTA and FQGNSA. CDR3 size: 13 residues. V dropped 5 bases and J dropped 9 bases, with 14 bases sitting between them. As DNA, the CDR3 is TGTGCCAGCAGCCTCAATACTGGGAGTGAGCAGTTCTTC. Protein sequence: CASSLNTGSEQFF.

V is TRBV4-3 and J is TRBJ1-1; 7 nucleotides line up with TRBD1. V was pared by 0 bases and J by 5 bases, with 6 bases of the junction left unmatched. CDR3 length: 15 amino acids. The germline V gene encodes CDR1 LGHNA and CDR2 YSLEER. CDR3 in DNA: TGCGCCAGCAGCCAAGACCGGACAGGTCGGACTGAAGCTTTCTTT. It translates to CASSQDRTGRTEAFF.

This clone came up a few times. V gene TRBV2 combines with J gene TRBJ2-1; D gene uncertain. Between the trimmed V and J ends, which lost 8 bases and 5 bases, there was a span of 4 bases. The V gene's germline CDR1 is SNHLY and CDR2 FYNNEI. The CDR3 spans 10 residues. The CDR3 nucleotides read TGTGCCAGCGAGGACAATGAGCAGTTCTTC. Translation: CASEDNEQFF.

The chain has TRBV9 and TRBJ1-1; D unresolved. From germline, CDR1 is SGDLS and CDR2 YYNGEE. The CDR3 contains 15 residues. Trimming left V 0 bases short and J 10 bases short, with 19 bases between. Written as DNA, the CDR3 is TGTGCCAGCAGCGTAGTTTGGCACCCCCAGGAAGTAGCTTTCTTT. As protein: CASSVVWHPQEVAFF.

The chain combines TRBV5-4 with TRBJ1-1, with TRBD1 as a possible D gene (5 bases). The V and J ends lost 2 bases and 7 bases respectively, with 9 bases between them. CDR3 length: 12 amino acids. The V gene's germline CDR1 is SGHNT and CDR2 YYREEE (reference sequence). CDR3 DNA: TGTGCCAGCAGCTTATCTACAGGTGAAGCTTTCTTT. Its translation is CASSLSTGEAFF.

The rearrangement joins TRBV20-1 to TRBJ1-1; possible D gene TRBD1, 5 bases. Trimming cost V 5 bases and J 5 bases, with 9 bases left between them. Germline V lookup: CDR1 DFQATT, CDR2 SNEGSKA (reference sequence). This CDR3 contains 11 residues. The CDR3 nucleotides are TGCAGTGCTCTCTGGGGGACTGAAGCTTTCTTT. This encodes CSALWGTEAFF.

The chain combines TRBV4-3 with TRBJ1-5; no clear D. Trimming cost V 1 base and J 4 bases, with 11 bases left between them. The CDR3 spans 15 residues. From germline, CDR1 is LGHNA and CDR2 YSLEER. Here the CDR3 reads CASSQAMGMNQPQHF. DNA for the CDR3: TGCGCCAGCAGCCAAGCTATGGGGATGAATCAGCCCCAGCATTTT.

The CDR3 DNA is TGTGCCAGTAGTATTTCCAGCTTAAGCAATCAGCCCCAGCATTTT. This gives the protein CASSISSLSNQPQHF. The V gene is TRBV19, the J gene TRBJ1-5; D uncertain. The CDR3 contains 15 residues. Germline V gene data show CDR1 as LNHDA and CDR2 as SQIVND (reference sequence). V lost 3 bases to trimming and J lost 1 base, with 10 bases between them.

This chain joins TRBV4-3 and TRBJ1-2; TRBD1 might be the D (5 bases). The CDR3 is 16 amino acids. The V gene's germline CDR1 is LGHNA and CDR2 YSLEER. The V gene lost 0 bases and the J gene lost 3 bases, with 14 bases spanning the gap. The CDR3 here is CASSQDRGGTYYGYTF. DNA of the CDR3: TGCGCCAGCAGCCAAGACCGAGGCGGGACCTACTATGGCTACACCTTC.

As DNA, the CDR3 is TGTGCCTGGAGTGTACTGGGGGTGTACAATGAGCAGTTCTTC. Translating it yields CAWSVLGVYNEQFF. The chain carries TRBV30 and TRBJ2-1; D possibly uses TRBD1 or TRBD2 (5 bases each). The CDR3 length is 14 residues. In germline, CDR1 is GTSNPN, CDR2 SVGIG (reference sequence). V was pared by 0 bases and J by 4 bases, with 10 bases between.

This clone occurred a few times. The V call is TRBV29-1, the J call TRBJ2-7; weak D call: TRBD1 (6 bases). The CDR3 is 14 residues long. The V end was cut by 0 bases, the J end by 3 bases, with 12 bases between. Germline V gene lookup returns CDR1 SQVTM and CDR2 ANQGSEA. Here the CDR3 DNA reads TGCAGCGTTGAAGATACAGGGTTTGGCTACGAGCAGTACTTC. Encoded protein: CSVEDTGFGYEQYF.

The genes are TRBV7-6 and TRBJ2-7; D gene unclear. The germline V gene encodes CDR1 SGHVS and CDR2 FNYEAQ. The V gene lost 3 bases and the J gene lost 2 bases, with 11 bases spanning the gap. The CDR3 loop spans 14 amino acids. CDR3 sequence (DNA): TGTGCCAGCAGCTTGGCGCTTCCTCCCTACGAGCAGTACTTC. It yields the protein CASSLALPPYEQYF. Looking up the rest from reference TRBV7-6 and TRBJ2-7 gives the full variable domain: GAGVSQSPRYKVTKRGQDVALRCDPISGHVSLYWYRQALGQGPEFLTYFNYEAQQDKSGLPNDRFSAERPEGSISTLTIQRTEQRDSAMYRCASSLALPPYEQYFGPGTRLTVT.

This clone was counted ten times or more. The chain uses TRBV7-8 and TRBJ2-7; D gene ambiguous. V lost 3 bases and J 1 base, leaving 10 bases between the germline ends. Germline V gives CDR1 SGHVS, CDR2 FQNEAQ. This CDR3 region has 14 residues. CDR3 in amino acids: CASSLGSISYEQYF. The CDR3 region has the DNA TGTGCCAGCAGCTTGGGCAGTATTTCCTACGAGCAGTACTTC.